This is a list of T cell receptor beta chains from one sample in a study of cytomegalovirus exposure and HLA in healthy donors. Clones were sequenced by immunoSEQ multiplex PCR, and TCRdb holds only the in-frame ones, with some missing. The sample includes 110,000 to 150,000 clones, roughly 79% of them seen just once. Sequenced: PBMCs. The receptors stem from a woman aged 60-75 years in good health and CMV-seropositive. CDR3s include the opening cysteine and the closing phenylalanine or tryptophan. A D gene is named only where the DNA matches it firmly. Where a row states a size, it is once, few, many or the class of an expanded clone; other rows omit it.

.,TRBD2,TRBJ2-7,TRBV9,CASSVAPGLAGSEQYF,TGTGCCAGCAGCGTAGCCCCGGGACTAGCGGGGAGCGAGCAGTACTTC
.,.,TRBJ1-4,TRBV7-9,CASSLAGTNEKLFF,TGTGCCAGCAGCTTAGCTGGCACTAATGAAAAACTGTTTTTT
.,.,TRBJ1-1,TRBV6-5,CASRAGQRDTEAFF,TGTGCCAGCCGGGCTGGACAGAGGGACACTGAAGCTTTCTTT
.,TRBD1,TRBJ1-1,TRBV7-9,CASSLAGGQGPSEAFF,TGTGCCAGCAGCTTAGCGGGGGGACAGGGGCCATCTGAAGCTTTCTTT
once,TRBD2,TRBJ2-5,TRBV4-1,CASSQDRPGLGVGLKQETQYF,TGCGCCAGCAGCCAAGATCGGCCGGGACTAGGAGTGGGACTGAAGCAAGAGACCCAGTACTTC
.,TRBD2,TRBJ2-5,TRBV9,CASSPRTSGRAVPETQYF,TGTGCCAGCAGCCCTCGGACTAGCGGGAGGGCCGTTCCAGAGACCCAGTACTTC
.,TRBD1,TRBJ2-7,TRBV28,CASSAAGTGGSYEQYF,TGTGCCAGCAGTGCCGCCGGGACAGGGGGCTCTTACGAGCAGTACTTC
.,TRBD2,TRBJ2-7,TRBV4-1,CASSQDREAGERYEQYF,TGCGCCAGCAGCCAAGATAGAGAAGCGGGAGAGCGCTACGAGCAGTACTTC
.,TRBD2,TRBJ2-1,TRBV4-2,CASSQDWGGRGQFF,TGTGCCAGCAGCCAAGATTGGGGGGGAAGGGGGCAGTTCTTC
.,TRBD2,TRBJ2-1,TRBV5-1,CASSVSGSSYNEQFF,TGCGCCAGCAGCGTTAGCGGGAGCTCCTACAATGAGCAGTTCTTC
.,.,TRBJ2-7,TRBV7-6,CASSLFDTTYEQYF,TGTGCCAGCAGCTTATTCGACACCACCTACGAGCAGTACTTC
once,TRBD1,TRBJ1-1,TRBV9,CASSVQDRGLTEAFF,TGTGCCAGCAGCGTACAAGACAGGGGGCTGACTGAAGCTTTCTTT
.,.,TRBJ2-1,TRBV28,CASSSKSSYNEQFF,TGTGCCAGCAGTTCAAAGAGCTCCTACAATGAGCAGTTCTTC
once,TRBD2,TRBJ2-7,TRBV4-2,CASSRREGNYEQYF,TGTGCCAGCAGCCGTAGGGAGGGCAATTACGAGCAGTACTTC
few,TRBD2,TRBJ2-5,TRBV5-4,CASSPRLAGEETQYF,TGTGCCAGCAGCCCCCGACTAGCGGGAGAAGAGACCCAGTACTTC
.,TRBD1,TRBJ2-5,TRBV7-9,CASSTGDREGETQYF,TGTGCCAGCAGCACCGGGGACAGGGAGGGCGAGACCCAGTACTTC
.,.,TRBJ2-2,TRBV30,CAWTGVPGELFF,TGTGCCTGGACAGGGGTCCCCGGGGAGCTGTTTTTT
.,.,TRBJ1-1,TRBV7-9,CASSRQPQGKNTEAFF,TGTGCCAGCAGCCGGCAACCACAGGGTAAGAACACTGAAGCTTTCTTT
.,TRBD2,TRBJ2-3,TRBV7-8,CASIGLAGVGTDTQYF,TGTGCCAGCATCGGGCTAGCGGGAGTTGGCACAGATACGCAGTATTTT
.,TRBD2,TRBJ2-5,TRBV14,CASSDSPGREAGETQYF,TGTGCCAGCAGCGATTCGCCGGGGCGGGAGGCCGGGGAGACCCAGTACTTC
once,.,TRBJ2-1,TRBV7-3,CASSLGANNEQFF,TGTGCCAGCAGCTTAGGAGCGAACAATGAGCAGTTCTTC
.,TRBD1,TRBJ2-7,TRBV15,CATSRGQGAREQYF,TGTGCCACCAGCAGAGGACAGGGGGCTAGGGAGCAGTACTTC
.,TRBD2,TRBJ2-7,TRBV2,CASTPGLAGGTYEQYF,TGTGCCAGCACCCCCGGCCTAGCGGGAGGAACCTACGAGCAGTACTTC
once,.,TRBJ1-2,TRBV28,CASHQSGDYGYTF,TGTGCCAGCCACCAGTCGGGGGACTATGGCTACACCTTC
.,TRBD2,TRBJ2-3,TRBV11-3,CASSLRTSGSTDTQYF,TGTGCCAGCAGCCTCAGGACTAGCGGGAGCACAGATACGCAGTATTTT
.,.,TRBJ2-2,TRBV29-1,CSVTQGTGELFF,TGCAGCGTCACACAGGGCACCGGGGAGCTGTTTTTT
.,.,TRBJ1-5,TRBV19,CASSIDWEGIQPQHF,TGTGCCAGTAGTATAGATTGGGAGGGCATACAGCCCCAGCATTTT
.,TRBD1,TRBJ2-7,TRBV5-1,CASSVGQGGYEQYF,TGCGCCAGCAGCGTAGGACAGGGCGGCTACGAGCAGTACTTC
.,.,TRBJ2-3,TRBV6-5,CASSYGSDTQYF,TGTGCCAGCAGTTACGGCTCAGATACGCAGTATTTT
few,.,TRBJ1-3,TRBV5-6,CASSLVGGANGNTIYF,TGTGCCAGCAGCTTGGTAGGGGGGGCGAATGGAAACACCATATATTTT
.,.,TRBJ2-7,TRBV11-3,CASSPTLYEQYF,TGTGCCAGCAGCCCTACCCTCTACGAGCAGTACTTC
few,.,TRBJ1-3,TRBV28,CASSFYRAAGNTIYF,TGTGCCAGCAGTTTCTACAGAGCGGCTGGAAACACCATATATTTT
.,.,TRBJ2-5,TRBV9,CASSGGRGTETQYF,TGTGCCAGCAGCGGGGGCAGGGGAACGGAGACCCAGTACTTC
few,.,TRBJ2-2,TRBV27,CASSLGQVVNGGELFF,TGTGCCAGCAGTTTGGGGCAGGTCGTAAACGGCGGGGAGCTGTTTTTT
few,.,TRBJ1-4,TRBV9,CASSVEVSPTEKLFF,TGTGCCAGCAGCGTCGAGGTGTCCCCGACGGAAAAACTGTTTTTT
.,.,TRBJ2-5,TRBV7-3,CASSLMGGSETQYF,TGTGCCAGCAGCTTAATGGGGGGATCGGAGACCCAGTACTTC
.,.,TRBJ1-1,TRBV27,CASISRNTEAFF,TGTGCCAGCATTAGTAGGAACACTGAAGCTTTCTTT
.,.,TRBJ2-3,TRBV4-2,CASSQDEGTSTDTQYF,TGTGCCAGCAGCCAAGACGAGGGAACAAGCACAGATACGCAGTATTTT
.,TRBD2,TRBJ2-3,TRBV11-2,CASSARDYSTDTQYF,TGTGCCAGCAGCGCCCGGGACTACTCCACAGATACGCAGTATTTT
few,TRBD2,TRBJ2-1,TRBV7-6,CASSWTSGETTSYNEQFF,TGTGCCAGCAGCTGGACTAGCGGGGAAACAACAAGCTACAATGAGCAGTTCTTC
.,.,TRBJ2-4,TRBV29-1,CSVILGVAKNIQYF,TGCAGCGTTATACTAGGTGTAGCCAAAAACATTCAGTACTTC
few,.,TRBJ2-5,TRBV30,CAWSQGARETQYF,TGTGCCTGGAGTCAAGGGGCGCGGGAGACCCAGTACTTC
.,TRBD2,TRBJ2-5,TRBV20-1,CRPGGGYF,TGCAGACCGGGAGGGGGTTACTTC
.,TRBD2,TRBJ2-7,TRBV5-4,CASSAGTSSGEQYF,TGTGCCAGCAGCGCCGGGACTAGCAGCGGCGAGCAGTACTTC
.,.,TRBJ1-1,TRBV6-5,CASSYSGPHMNTEAFF,TGTGCCAGCAGTTACTCGGGGCCGCACATGAACACTGAAGCTTTCTTT
.,.,TRBJ1-2,TRBV6-5,CASYFGYGYTF,TGTGCCAGCTACTTCGGCTATGGCTACACCTTC
once,TRBD2,TRBJ2-7,TRBV6-6,CASRQGLAGAYEQYF,TGTGCCAGCAGACAGGGACTAGCGGGAGCGTACGAGCAGTACTTC
.,.,TRBJ1-5,TRBV28,CASLMGRYSNQPQHF,TGTGCCAGCCTGATGGGGCGATATAGCAATCAGCCCCAGCATTTT
once,TRBD1,TRBJ2-7,TRBV6-5,CASSGQVSYEQYF,TGTGCCAGCAGCGGACAGGTCTCCTACGAGCAGTACTTC
.,.,TRBJ2-6,TRBV28,CATGRAPGEGSGANVLTF,TGTGCCACTGGAAGGGCCCCAGGGGAGGGCTCTGGGGCCAACGTCCTGACTTTC
.,TRBD2,TRBJ2-3,TRBV5-4,CASSSGLAEDTQYF,TGTGCCAGCAGCTCGGGACTAGCGGAAGATACGCAGTATTTT
.,.,TRBJ1-1,TRBV9,CASSMWAGDTEAFF,TGTGCCAGCTCTATGTGGGCGGGGGACACTGAAGCTTTCTTT
once,TRBD2,TRBJ2-5,TRBV30,CAWSVGSGRETQYF,TGTGCCTGGAGTGTGGGGAGCGGGAGAGAGACCCAGTACTTC
.,TRBD2,TRBJ2-7,TRBV28,CASSQLTSGRSEQYF,TGTGCCAGCAGTCAGCTGACTAGCGGGAGAAGCGAGCAGTACTTC
.,.,TRBJ2-1,TRBV9,CASSASGLSYNEQFF,TGTGCCAGCAGCGCCAGCGGACTCTCCTACAATGAGCAGTTCTTC
.,.,TRBJ2-7,TRBV2,CASSGRQFSYEQYF,TGTGCCAGCAGTGGAAGACAGTTTTCTTACGAGCAGTACTTC
.,.,TRBJ1-3,TRBV27,CASGITGSSGNTIYF,TGTGCCAGCGGCATAACAGGTTCCTCTGGAAACACCATATATTTT
.,.,TRBJ2-3,TRBV2,CASSRDSSTDTQYF,TGTGCCAGCAGTAGGGACTCTAGCACAGATACGCAGTATTTT